This entry lists 14 T cell receptor beta chains sequenced from one sample in a study of early T cells in non-severe SARS-CoV-2 infection. TCRdb independently ran MiXCR on the 5' RACE reads; one entry per CDR3 protein. This sample has 35,000 to 45,000 distinct CDR3 sequences, with roughly 6.8% found just once. The sequencing here drew on whole blood, taken at baseline. These receptors were obtained from an adult who was a healthcare worker with PCR-confirmed SARS-CoV-2 infection or an uninfected control (not recorded which).

Ten or more counts support this clonotype. The V and J genes are TRBV28 and TRBJ1-1; no clear D. This CDR3 region has 12 residues. V was trimmed by 5 bases and J by 8 bases, leaving 12 bases between them. CDR1 and CDR2 (germline): MDHEN, SYDVKM. The CDR3 region is CASSELRREAFF. The CDR3 nucleotides are TGTGCCAGCAGTGAGCTGCGCAGGGAAGCTTTCTTT. Drawing the rest from reference TRBV28 and TRBJ1-1, the complete variable domain is DVKVTQSSRYLVKRTGEKVFLECVQDMDHENMFWYRQDPGLGLRLIYFSYDVKMKEKGDIPEGYSVSREKKERFSLILESASTNQTSMYLCASSELRREAFFGQGTRLTVV.

This clonotype was detected a few times. V and J are TRBV2 and TRBJ1-2; D is unclear. Germline CDR1 SNHLY, CDR2 FYNNEI. This CDR3 is 14 amino acids long. Deletions cut 4 bases from V and 2 bases from J, with 11 bases between. The CDR3 sequence: CASSGQAGNYGYTF. CDR3 in DNA: TGTGCCAGCAGTGGTCAGGCCGGGAACTATGGCTACACCTTC.

The chain is built from TRBV4-1 and TRBJ2-3; D unclear. V gave up 4 bases and J gave up 5 bases, with 16 bases separating them. Germline V lookup: CDR1 MGHRA, CDR2 YSYEKL. This CDR3 region has 15 residues. The CDR3, as DNA: TGCGCCAGCAGCCCCCGCCGGGCCCCTGAAGATACGCAGTATTTT. Its protein product is CASSPRRAPEDTQYF.

This clonotype appeared many times. V is TRBV6-6 and J is TRBJ1-5, with a possible D match to TRBD1 (5 bases). This CDR3 spans 12 amino acids. CDR1 is MNHNY, CDR2 SVGAGI, per germline (reference sequence). Trimming stripped 5 bases from V and 8 bases from J, with 10 bases between. The CDR3 loop is CASSRQNEPQHF. CDR3 coding DNA: TGTGCCAGCAGTCGACAGAATGAGCCCCAGCATTTT.

This clonotype occurred many times. This chain joins TRBV7-9 and TRBJ1-2; D not certain. The CDR3 has 11 residues. CDR1 SEHNR and CDR2 FQNEAQ come from the germline V gene (reference sequence). V was trimmed by 2 bases and J by 6 bases, leaving 4 bases between them. The CDR3 region is CASSLQDGYTF. The CDR3 DNA follows: TGTGCCAGCAGCTTACAGGATGGCTACACCTTC.

This clonotype was counted ten times or more. V is TRBV11-2 and J is TRBJ2-5; a possible D gene is TRBD2 (6 bases). The CDR3 is 17 amino acids. The germline V and J ends were trimmed by 7 bases and 1 base, with 22 bases remaining between them. CDR1 and CDR2 from the germline V gene are SGHAT and FQNNGV. The CDR3 sequence is CASTGYRLGTFQETQYF. DNA of the CDR3: TGTGCCAGCACGGGGTATAGGCTAGGGACTTTCCAAGAGACCCAGTACTTC.

A few counts support this clonotype. The chain recombines TRBV9 with TRBJ1-6; D is uncertain. V was shortened by 0 bases and J by 7 bases, with 5 bases between the two germline ends. The CDR3 runs 13 residues. CDR1 is SGDLS and CDR2 is YYNGEE in the germline V gene. CDR3 bases: TGTGCCAGCAGCGTAGATTTCAATTCACCCCTCCACTTT. It encodes CASSVDFNSPLHF.

This clonotype has ten or more counts. This rearrangement joins TRBV19 to TRBJ2-4; D is uncertain. This CDR3 is 18 amino acids long. CDR1 and CDR2 from the germline V gene are LNHDA and SQIVND (reference sequence). V was trimmed by 0 bases and J by 0 bases, leaving 15 bases between them. The CDR3, as DNA: TGTGCCAGTAGTATAGATGGAAACAGATTCATAGCCAAAAACATTCAGTACTTC. This sequence encodes CASSIDGNRFIAKNIQYF.

Comment on this clonotype: A much larger clone lies a single base off, so this may be a read error. Since no conserved phenylalanine or tryptophan closes the CDR3, a read error is the likely cause. The chain joins TRBV20-1 to TRBJ2-3, with D maybe TRBD1 (6 bases). The CDR3 runs to 15 residues. V shed 5 bases and J shed 3 bases, with 18 bases lying between them. CDR1 and CDR2 (germline): DFQATT, SNEGSKA (reference sequence). The CDR3 is CSAYAAETGTDTQYS. CDR3 coding DNA: TGCAGTGCTTACGCGGCTGAGACAGGAACAGATACGCAGTATTCT.

This clonotype was counted between two and nine times. This chain links TRBV3-1 with TRBJ2-6, with D uncertain. The CDR3 runs 16 residues. Trimming took off 1 base at V and 0 bases at J, with 7 bases between the two ends. Looked up from germline, CDR1 is LGHDT and CDR2 is YNNKEL (reference sequence). The DNA of the CDR3 is TGTGCCAGCAGCCAAGCACCCTCCTCTGGGGCCAACGTCCTGACTTTC. Amino acid sequence: CASSQAPSSGANVLTF.

This clonotype was seen more than once but under ten times. The junction shows a germline mismatch at one end, possibly a read error. This chain uses TRBV20-1 with TRBJ2-3; 7 bases are a match to TRBD2. CDR3 length equals 14 residues. Germline V gene data show CDR1 as DFQATT and CDR2 as SNEGSKA (reference sequence). CDR3 sequence reads: CSARDLAVRDTQYF. The CDR3 DNA reads TGCAGTGCTCGAGACCTAGCGGTTAGGGATACGCAGTATTTT.

A note on this clonotype: With a much larger clone just one base away, this may be a read error. This chain links TRBV6-2 or TRBV6-3 with TRBJ1-3; no firm D call. Germline values: CDR1 MNHEY, CDR2 SVGEGT. The CDR3 is 12 residues long. The CDR3 is CVSTPSGNTIYF. The CDR3 DNA sequence: TGTGTCAGCACCCCGAGCGGAAACACCATATATTTT.

Many counts were recorded for this clonotype. This chain joins TRBV6-2 or TRBV6-3 and TRBJ2-5; D is unclear. Trimming pared 7 bases from V and 2 bases from J, leaving 11 bases between. The CDR3 runs 13 residues. From germline, CDR1 is MNHEY and CDR2 SVGEGT. CDR3 nucleotides: TGTGCCAGCACCGGCGTCGTACAAGAGACCCAGTACTTC. This encodes CASTGVVQETQYF.

The V call is TRBV24-1, the J call TRBJ2-1; D is possibly TRBD2 (5 bases). This CDR3 contains 14 residues. Germline assignment: CDR1 KGHDR and CDR2 SFDVKD. The germline V and J ends were trimmed by 8 bases and 2 bases, with 12 bases remaining between them. CDR3 region: CATIGPRAYNEQFF. The CDR3 DNA sequence: TGTGCCACCATTGGCCCGAGGGCCTACAATGAGCAGTTCTTC.